The 8 T cell receptor beta chains given below trace back to one sample, sequenced in a study of T cell repertoires in cytomegalovirus infection. Using its own MiXCR run on the reads, TCRdb lists one record per CDR3 protein. The sample carries around 100,000 distinct CDR3 sequences, roughly 41% recorded once. What these receptors recognize is not known. Sequenced material: CD8+ T cells from cultured PBMCs, taken from culture after CMV antigen stimulation. The origin of the receptors is a human donor in good health (CMV status not recorded). Some clones in this sample may be carry-over from other donors' samples.

The chain has TRBV2 and TRBJ1-1, with D possibly being TRBD1 (6 bases). V gave up 8 bases and J gave up 0 bases, with 10 bases separating them. The germline gives CDR1 SNHLY, CDR2 FYNNEI. The CDR3 consists of 13 residues. CDR3 residues: CASVQGMNTEAFF. The CDR3, as DNA: TGTGCCAGCGTTCAGGGGATGAACACTGAAGCTTTCTTT.

The rearrangement joins TRBV29-1 to TRBJ2-3, with D possibly matching TRBD2 (5 bases). The CDR3 is 12 residues long. Trimming shortened V by 0 bases and J by 11 bases, and 12 bases separated the two germline ends. Germline-derived CDR1 and CDR2 are SQVTM and ANQGSEA. The CDR3 loop is CSVEDLERQQYF. DNA of the CDR3: TGCAGCGTTGAAGACCTCGAGCGGCAGCAGTATTTT.

The rearrangement links TRBV2 to TRBJ1-4; D uncertain. The ends were cut back, 3 bases at V and 4 bases at J, with 9 bases in the middle. This CDR3 has 14 amino acids. Per germline, CDR1 SNHLY and CDR2 FYNNEI. The CDR3 bases are TGTGCCAGCAGTGAGGGATCTTATAATGAAAAACTGTTTTTT. Translating it yields CASSEGSYNEKLFF. Full variable domain (outside the CDR3, taken from reference TRBV2 and TRBJ1-4): EPEVTQTPSHQVTQMGQEVILRCVPISNHLYFYWYRQILGQKVEFLVSFYNNEISEKSEIFDDQFSVERPDGSNFTLKIRSTKLEDSAMYFCASSEGSYNEKLFFGSGTQLSVL.

The rearrangement joins TRBV7-2 to TRBJ2-5; 9 bases align to TRBD2. The germline V gene has CDR1 SGHTA and CDR2 FQGNSA. The J segment lost 5 bases and the V segment lost 6 bases, leaving 13 bases of the junction unmatched. The CDR3 sequence is 16 residues long. The CDR3 sequence is CASRPLGGGALETQYF. The CDR3 DNA reads as TGTGCCAGCAGACCTCTGGGCGGGGGGGCACTCGAGACCCAGTACTTC.

This clonotype was detected only a few times. The chain has TRBV7-9 and TRBJ2-2; D is unresolved. Looked up from germline, CDR1 is SEHNR and CDR2 is FQNEAQ (reference sequence). V was clipped by 4 bases and J by 0 bases, with 6 bases between them. The CDR3 has 14 amino acids. CDR3 DNA: TGTGCCAGCAGCTCCACACCGAACACCGGGGAGCTGTTTTTT. This sequence encodes CASSSTPNTGELFF.

J is TRBJ1-2 and V is TRBV7-8; no reliable D call. The V end lost 5 bases, the J end lost 8 bases, and 18 bases lay between the germline ends. This CDR3 comprises 14 residues. Germline lookup yields CDR1 SGHVS and CDR2 FQNEAQ. CDR3 bases: TGTGCCAGCAGCCTAGGTATTAGTTCTTACGGCTACACCTTC. Translating gives CASSLGISSYGYTF.

This clonotype was counted at least ten times. V gene TRBV4-1 combines with J gene TRBJ1-1, with TRBD1 matching 8 bases. The CDR3 contains 15 residues. V dropped 3 bases and J dropped 0; count of bases not matched to a gene: 3. Germline V gene sequence: CDR1 MGHRA, CDR2 YSYEKL. Here the CDR3 reads CASSHRTGMNTEAFF. The CDR3 nucleotides read TGCGCCAGCAGCCACCGGACAGGGATGAACACTGAAGCTTTCTTT.

Only a few counts were recorded for this clonotype. The rearrangement links TRBV19 to TRBJ1-2; 7 bases match TRBD1. The germline CDR1 and CDR2 sequences are LNHDA and SQIVND (reference sequence). V lost 6 bases and J lost 2; bases outside the gene matches: 3. CDR3 size: 13 residues. CDR3: CASRKQGNYGYTF. The CDR3 nucleotides read TGTGCCAGTAGGAAACAGGGGAACTATGGCTACACCTTC.